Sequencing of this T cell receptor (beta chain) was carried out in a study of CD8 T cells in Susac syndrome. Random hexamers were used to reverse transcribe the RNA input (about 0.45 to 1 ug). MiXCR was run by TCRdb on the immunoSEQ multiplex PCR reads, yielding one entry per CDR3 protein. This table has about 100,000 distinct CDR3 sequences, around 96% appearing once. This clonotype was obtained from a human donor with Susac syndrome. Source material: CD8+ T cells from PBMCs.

The CDR3 here is CASSQAGVGNQPQHF. In DNA, the CDR3 is TGTGCCAGCAGCCAAGCTGGGGTTGGCAATCAGCCCCAGCATTTT. The V and J genes are TRBV14 and TRBJ1-5; D not certain. Germline lookup yields CDR1 SGHDN and CDR2 FVKESK. Trimming shortened V by 1 base and J by 2 bases, and 9 bases separated the two germline ends. The length of the CDR3 is 15 residues.